One sample yielded the 26 T cell receptor beta chains listed below, sequenced in a study of kidney transplant recipient with SARS-CoV-2 infection. TCRdb independently ran MiXCR on the reads; one entry per CDR3 protein. The sample yields approximately 240,000 distinct CDR3 sequences, less than 35% seen once. The sequenced sample was a blood sample, obtained at baseline and on day 111 from a kidney transplant recipient. All receptors derive from a male patient in his thirties who had COVID-19 and was a kidney transplant recipient. The T cells may partly be graft donor cells.

As regards this clonotype: This may stem from a read error, because a much larger clone lies one nucleotide away. The chain has TRBV30 and TRBJ1-1; TRBD1 is a possible D gene (6 bases). The V gene's germline CDR1 is GTSNPN and CDR2 SVGIG (reference sequence). This CDR3 has 15 residues. V was pared by 7 bases and J by 4 bases, with 22 bases between. CDR3 bases: TGTGCCTCCCATGGTGGGGGACACATGAGCACTGAAGCTTTCTTT. Its translation is CASHGGGHMSTEAFF.

This clonotype was observed at least ten times. The chain uses TRBV19 and TRBJ1-2, with D maybe TRBD1 (6 bases). CDR3 size: 17 residues. Germline CDR1 reads LNHDA; CDR2 reads SQIVND (reference sequence). V lost 4 bases and J 4 bases, leaving 22 bases between the germline ends. The CDR3 sequence: CASSRWGTNRKTYGYTF. CDR3 nucleotide sequence: TGTGCCAGTAGTAGATGGGGGACAAATCGAAAGACCTATGGCTACACCTTC.

The rearrangement links TRBV10-1 to TRBJ2-1, with TRBD1 matching over 7 bases. The CDR3 has 13 residues. Germline V CDR1 and CDR2: WNHNN, SYGVQD (reference sequence). Trimming cost V 6 bases and J 5 bases; bases outside gene matches: 4. The CDR3 region has the DNA TGCGCCAGCAGGGAGGACAGGAACAATGAGCAGTTCTTC. Translated, it gives CASREDRNNEQFF.

The sample holds one count of this clonotype. This chain links TRBV25-1 with TRBJ1-2, with no clear D. This CDR3 region has 17 residues. The V gene lost 5 bases and the J gene lost 4 bases, with 23 bases spanning the gap. Germline values: CDR1 MGHDK, CDR2 SYGVNS. The chain's CDR3 is CASSSVLELGKAYGYTF. The DNA of the CDR3 is TGTGCCAGCAGTTCAGTGTTAGAACTGGGAAAGGCCTATGGCTACACCTTC.

This clonotype was detected many times. The rearrangement joins TRBV25-1 to TRBJ1-6; no firm D call. Germline lookup yields CDR1 MGHDK and CDR2 SYGVNS. There are 14 residues in the CDR3. Deletions cut 3 bases from V and 10 bases from J, with 13 bases between. In nucleotides, the CDR3 is TGTGCCAGCAGTGAGGTCCGTATTATGTCACCCCTCCACTTT. It is translated as CASSEVRIMSPLHF.

The gene calls are TRBV5-4 and TRBJ1-2, with D hard to call. The V and J ends lost 6 bases and 4 bases respectively, with 22 bases between them. CDR1 SGHNT and CDR2 YYREEE come from the germline V gene (reference sequence). CDR3 length: 16 residues. CDR3 DNA sequence: TGTGCCAGCAAGTCGTCCGTACCAGGAAAGACCTATGGCTACACCTTC. Translated: CASKSSVPGKTYGYTF.

In regard to this clonotype: A clone one base away is much larger, so this may be a read error. The chain combines TRBV6-5 with TRBJ1-2, with no clear D. With 2 bases removed from V and 6 bases from J, the gap between germline ends came to 7 bases. Germline-derived CDR1 and CDR2 are MNHEY and SVGAGI. The CDR3 covers 12 residues. The CDR3 sequence is CASSYRRDGYTF. For the CDR3, the DNA is TGTGCCAGCAGTTACCGAAGGGATGGCTACACCTTC.

Comments on this clonotype: This may arise from a read error, as a much more abundant clone is one base away. The CDR3 DNA follows: TGTGCCAGCAGCCTATTCCGCACCCTTCGAAGGACCTATGGCTACACCTTC. This gives the protein CASSLFRTLRRTYGYTF. The gene calls are TRBV3-1 and TRBJ1-2; no clear D. Trimming stripped 4 bases from V and 4 bases from J, with 22 bases between. There are 17 residues in the CDR3. CDR1 LGHDT and CDR2 YNNKEL come from the germline V gene (reference sequence).

This clonotype was detected a few times. This chain connects TRBV15 to TRBJ2-1, with 7 bases aligning to TRBD1. The CDR3 is 16 amino acids. The trim removed 4 bases at V and 3 bases at J, leaving 9 bases unmatched. Germline CDR1 and CDR2: LNHNV and YYDKDF (reference sequence). The CDR3 protein is CATSKPGQTNYNEQFF. CDR3 DNA: TGTGCCACCAGCAAACCGGGACAGACAAACTACAATGAGCAGTTCTTC.

As regards this clonotype: This clone may be a read error of a much larger clone one base away. V is TRBV5-3 and J is TRBJ1-2; D gene unclear. TRBV5-3 is an ORF, and what it does is uncertain. The CDR3 has 16 amino acids. Trimming removed 7 bases from V and 4 bases from J, with 23 bases in between. Here the CDR3 reads CARHVVVVRKTYGYTF. As DNA, the CDR3 is TGTGCCAGACACGTTGTAGTGGTGAGAAAGACCTATGGCTACACCTTC.

The gene calls are TRBV5-1 and TRBJ2-1; 13 bases fit TRBD2. This CDR3 contains 16 residues. Looked up from germline, CDR1 is SGHRS and CDR2 is YFSETQ. The trim removed 0 bases at V and 8 bases at J, leaving 5 bases unmatched. CDR3 coding DNA: TGCGCCAGCAGCTTGGCCGGGACTAGCGGGACGTATGAGCAGTTCTTC. Translating it yields CASSLAGTSGTYEQFF.

To note about this clonotype: A clone one base away is much larger, so this may be a read error. This rearrangement joins TRBV20-1 to TRBJ1-1; weak D call: TRBD1 (5 bases). V was shortened by 4 bases and J by 3 bases, with 12 bases between the two germline ends. The germline V gene encodes CDR1 DFQATT and CDR2 SNEGSKA (reference sequence). This CDR3 is 13 amino acids long. CDR3 bases: TGCAGTGCTATACGGGGGTTTGACACTGAAGCTTTCTTT. It is translated as CSAIRGFDTEAFF.

This clonotype came up many times. The chain employs TRBV20-1 and TRBJ1-2; D uncertain. Deletions cut 5 bases from V and 4 bases from J, with 23 bases between. The CDR3 totals 16 residues. Germline CDR1 is DFQATT and CDR2 is SNEGSKA (reference sequence). CDR3 region: CSAPFRLFRKTYGYTF. CDR3 coding DNA: TGCAGTGCTCCATTTAGGCTGTTTCGAAAGACCTATGGCTACACCTTC.

This clonotype was detected ten times or more. The chain carries TRBV13 and TRBJ1-4, with D possibly being TRBD1 (6 bases). V was pared by 3 bases and J by 5 bases, with 16 bases between. From germline, CDR1 is PRHDT and CDR2 FYEKMQ (reference sequence). The CDR3 is 16 amino acids. The CDR3 loop reads CASSFAASGGNEKLFF. The CDR3 nucleotides are TGTGCCAGCAGCTTCGCCGCTTCCGGGGGCAATGAAAAACTGTTTTTT.

As concerns this clonotype: A much larger clone lies one base from this, so it may be a read error. The chain uses TRBV12-5 and TRBJ2-2, with D hard to call. CDR1 LGHNT and CDR2 FRNRAP come from the germline V gene. CDR3 length: 15 amino acids. Trimming took 6 bases from V and 4 from J, leaving 15 bases between them. The CDR3 sequence: CASGSWAGCTGELFF. Written as DNA, the CDR3 is TGTGCTAGTGGGTCCTGGGCAGGCTGCACCGGGGAGCTGTTTTTT.

There are many counts of this clonotype. V is TRBV28 and J is TRBJ1-5; a weak D match, TRBD1 (5 bases). The CDR3 has 17 amino acids. Germline lookup yields CDR1 MDHEN and CDR2 SYDVKM. V lost 6 bases and J 0 bases, leaving 18 bases between the germline ends. CDR3: CASRPSGVRYSNQPQHF. Here the CDR3 DNA reads TGTGCCAGCAGGCCCTCGGGGGTCCGTTATAGCAATCAGCCCCAGCATTTT.

Of note for this clonotype: A much bigger clone sits one base away, suggesting this may be a read error. V and J are TRBV6-6 and TRBJ2-3; tentatively, D is TRBD1 (7 bases). Germline CDR1 and CDR2: MNHNY and SVGAGI (reference sequence). The CDR3 loop spans 17 amino acids. The CDR3 sequence: CASRSGGRDNSTDAQYF. DNA for the CDR3: TGTGCCAGCAGATCAGGGGGGCGGGACAATAGCACAGATGCGCAGTATTTT.

The rearrangement links TRBV14 to TRBJ2-1, with D possibly TRBD2 on 6 matching bases. Between the trimmed V and J ends, which lost 0 bases and 2 bases, there was a span of 17 bases. CDR3 size: 18 residues. In germline, CDR1 is SGHDN, CDR2 FVKESK. CDR3 in DNA: TGTGCCAGCAGCCAAGAGGGATGGTTCACTAGCCCCTACAATGAGCAGTTCTTC. Translating it yields CASSQEGWFTSPYNEQFF.

As to this clonotype: A much larger clonotype is one base distant, so this may be a read error. The chain is built from TRBV9 and TRBJ1-2; possible D gene TRBD1, 5 bases. With 0 bases removed from V and 4 bases from J, the gap between germline ends came to 13 bases. This CDR3 comprises 15 residues. Germline assignment: CDR1 SGDLS and CDR2 YYNGEE. CDR3 DNA sequence: TGTGCCAGCAGCGTAGCTACCGGGGCAAGCTATGGCTACACCTTC. Translated, it gives CASSVATGASYGYTF.

This clonotype appeared many times. This chain joins TRBV5-8 and TRBJ1-2; D call uncertain. V lost 7 bases and J lost 4, with 23 bases in between. This CDR3 comprises 16 residues. Germline-derived CDR1 and CDR2 are SGHTS and YDEGEE. The CDR3 loop reads CASYRNHPRKTYGYTF. CDR3 DNA sequence: TGTGCCAGCTATCGTAATCATCCACGAAAGACCTATGGCTACACCTTC.

This clonotype was detected a few times. The rearrangement links TRBV5-6 to TRBJ2-1; 13 bases fit TRBD2. Looked up from germline, CDR1 is SGHDT and CDR2 is YYEEEE. V trimming: 4 bases; J trimming: 6 bases; junction bases outside the gene matches: 4. The CDR3 runs to 15 residues. DNA for the CDR3: TGTGCCAGCAGCAGTGGACTAGCGGGGGCCAATGAGCAGTTCTTC. It codes for CASSSGLAGANEQFF. The full variable domain, in which reference TRBV5-6 and TRBJ2-1 provide the parts outside the CDR3, is DAGVTQSPTHLIKTRGQQVTLRCSPKSGHDTVSWYQQALGQGPQFIFQYYEEEERQRGNFPDRFSGHQFPNYSSELNVNALLLGDSALYLCASSSGLAGANEQFFGPGTRLTVL.

A remark on this clonotype: A read error may be the cause here, since a much bigger clone is one base away. The rearrangement links TRBV7-3 to TRBJ2-2, with TRBD2 identical over 8 bases. This CDR3 has 14 residues. With V trimmed by 6 bases and J by 3 bases, 3 bases remained unmatched. Germline V lookup: CDR1 SGHTA, CDR2 FQGTGA. CDR3 in DNA: TGTGCCAGCAGTGAAGCGGGGGACACCGGGGAGCTGTTTTTT. Residues: CASSEAGDTGELFF. Variable domain in full (rest from reference TRBV7-3 and TRBJ2-2): GAGVSQTPSNKVTEKGKYVELRCDPISGHTALYWYRQSLGQGPEFLIYFQGTGAADDSGLPNDRFFAVRPEGSVSTLKIQRTERGDSAVYLCASSEAGDTGELFFGEGSRLTVL.

Of note for this clonotype: The junction shows a germline mismatch at one end, possibly a read error. The chain carries TRBV20-1 and TRBJ1-2; 7 bases are shared with TRBD1. Germline-derived CDR1 and CDR2 are DFQATT and SNEGSKA (reference sequence). This CDR3 region has 15 residues. CDR3 in DNA: TGCAGTGCTCTTTTCCGGGACAGCTACTTCTATGGCAACACCTTC. Its translation: CSALFRDSYFYGNTF.

To note about this clonotype: This sequence may be a read error, since a much larger clone differs from it by one base. V usage is TRBV5-4 and J usage is TRBJ1-3; no clear D. This CDR3 has 16 residues. Between the trimmed V and J ends, which lost 4 bases and 2 bases, there was a span of 16 bases. The germline CDR1 and CDR2 sequences are SGHNT and YYREEE (reference sequence). Here the CDR3 DNA reads TGTGCCAGCAGCAATGTCCCACCAGACGCTGGAAACACCATATATTTT. Its protein is CASSNVPPDAGNTIYF. The variable domain in full, with the rest retrieved from reference TRBV5-4 and TRBJ1-3, is ETGVTQSPTHLIKTRGQQVTLRCSSQSGHNTVSWYQQALGQGPQFIFQYYREEENGRGNFPPRFSGLQFPNYSSELNVNALELDDSALYLCASSNVPPDAGNTIYFGEGSWLTVV.

The chain employs TRBV18 and TRBJ2-4; D perhaps matches TRBD1 (6 bases). Per the germline V gene, CDR1 is KGHSH and CDR2 is LQKENI. V lost 3 bases, J lost 0 bases, and 12 bases lay in between. This CDR3 spans 16 amino acids. Here the CDR3 DNA reads TGTGCCAGCTCACCGAAGGACAGAGTAGCCAAAAACATTCAGTACTTC. Amino acids: CASSPKDRVAKNIQYF.

On this clonotype itself: With a much larger clone just one base away, this may be a read error. V is TRBV28 and J is TRBJ2-7; no firm D call. Germline V lookup: CDR1 MDHEN, CDR2 SYDVKM. The CDR3 length is 13 residues. The CDR3 loop is CASTEELLGERYF. Here the CDR3 DNA reads TGTGCCAGCACCGAAGAGTTACTGGGCGAGCGGTACTTC. The complete variable domain, with remaining parts taken from reference TRBV28 and TRBJ2-7, reads DVKVTQSSRYLVKRTGEKVFLECVQDMDHENMFWYRQDPGLGLRLIYFSYDVKMKEKGDIPEGYSVSREKKERFSLILESASTNQTSMYLCASTEELLGERYFGPGTRLTVT.